Below, 17 T cell receptor beta chains from the same sample are listed, as sequenced in a study of shared clonotypes between healthy human individuals. Here immunoSEQ multiplex PCR was the method, and the copy in TCRdb shows in-frame clones only, minus some. The profile shows 400,000 or so clones, 96% of them singletons. Material: memory CD8+ T cells sorted from blood. Subset in this sample: CD45RO+ cells pooled with CCR7-negative TemRA cells. The receptors stem from a young man in good health.

This chain joins TRBV7-2 and TRBJ2-3, with 8 bases that match TRBD2. V trimming: 0 bases; J trimming: 6 bases; junction bases outside the gene matches: 5. The CDR3 extends over 15 amino acids. The germline V gene has CDR1 SGHTA and CDR2 FQGNSA. CDR3 sequence: CASSLASAGVDTQYF. Here the CDR3 DNA reads TGTGCCAGCAGCTTAGCTTCAGCGGGAGTGGATACGCAGTATTTT. Combining the CDR3 with reference TRBV7-2 and TRBJ2-3 gives the whole variable domain GAGVSQSPSNKVTEKGKDVELRCDPISGHTALYWYRQSLGQGLEFLIYFQGNSAPDKSGLPSDRFSAERTGGSVSTLTIQRTQQEDSAVYLCASSLASAGVDTQYFGPGTRLTVL.

This chain links TRBV30 with TRBJ2-7; D gene ambiguous. The CDR3 is made up of 11 amino acids. The V end lost 3 bases, the J end lost 12 bases, and 15 bases lay between the germline ends. Per the germline V gene, CDR1 is GTSNPN and CDR2 is SVGIG (reference sequence). CDR3 sequence: CAWRLGPSWYF. CDR3 nucleotide sequence: TGTGCCTGGAGGTTAGGCCCCTCGTGGTACTTC.

The V call is TRBV7-2, the J call TRBJ2-5; D is undetermined. CDR1 SGHTA and CDR2 FQGNSA come from the germline V gene. The CDR3 totals 16 residues. The V and J ends lost 1 base and 2 bases respectively, with 14 bases between them. The CDR3 DNA is TGTGCCAGCAGCTTAGGCGTGGTTATGATACAAGAGACCCAGTACTTC. Protein sequence: CASSLGVVMIQETQYF.

V and J are TRBV27 and TRBJ2-1; possible D gene TRBD1, 5 bases. Trimming left V 5 bases short and J 5 bases short, with 16 bases between. This CDR3 comprises 15 residues. Germline V gene lookup returns CDR1 MNHEY and CDR2 SMNVEV (reference sequence). CDR3 nucleotides: TGTGCCAGCAGTATAAGGACATTTTTAAACAATGAGCAGTTCTTC. The encoded protein is CASSIRTFLNNEQFF.

The rearrangement uses TRBV27 and TRBJ2-2; a weak D match, TRBD1 (6 bases). This CDR3 has 14 amino acids. Trimming removed 3 bases from V and 6 bases from J, with 11 bases in between. Per the germline V gene, CDR1 is MNHEY and CDR2 is SMNVEV (reference sequence). The CDR3 DNA follows: TGTGCCAGCAGTTTTGACAGGTCGTCCGGGGAGCTGTTTTTT. Residues: CASSFDRSSGELFF.

The V and J genes are TRBV6-5 and TRBJ2-3; 9 bases are shared with TRBD1. Trimming at V came to 9 bases and at J to 2 bases, leaving 9 bases not matched to a gene. Germline V gene lookup returns CDR1 MNHEY and CDR2 SVGAGI. The CDR3 runs to 15 residues. This chain's CDR3 is CASALRTGDTDTQYF. The DNA of the CDR3 is TGTGCCAGTGCCCTTCGGACAGGGGACACAGATACGCAGTATTTT.

The rearrangement uses TRBV7-3 and TRBJ2-5; 10 bases fit TRBD1. Germline V gene sequence: CDR1 SGHTA, CDR2 FQGTGA. The CDR3 sequence is 14 residues long. V was pared by 4 bases and J by 8 bases, with 7 bases of the junction left unmatched. This CDR3 reads CASSSYGQGGTQYF. For the CDR3, the DNA is TGTGCCAGCAGCTCGTACGGACAGGGGGGTACCCAGTACTTC.

On this clone itself: This same CDR3 is encoded by further DNA sequences in the sample. The rearrangement joins TRBV5-4 to TRBJ2-5; D may be TRBD1 or TRBD2 (5 bases each). This CDR3 comprises 13 residues. Trimming removed 0 bases at V and 2 bases at J, with 5 bases between. CDR1 SGHNT and CDR2 YYREEE come from the germline V gene (reference sequence). CDR3 nucleotide sequence: TGTGCCAGCAGCTTGGGGGGGCAAGAGACCCAGTACTTC. Translated, it gives CASSLGGQETQYF.

The rearrangement links TRBV19 to TRBJ2-1; D gene ambiguous. From germline, CDR1 is LNHDA and CDR2 SQIVND (reference sequence). V was clipped by 2 bases and J by 0 bases, with 8 bases between them. This CDR3 region has 15 residues. This chain's CDR3 is CASSIIPSSYNEQFF. CDR3 nucleotide sequence: TGTGCCAGTAGTATAATACCCAGCTCCTACAATGAGCAGTTCTTC.

The V gene is TRBV7-9, the J gene TRBJ2-1; D remains ambiguous. The germline gives CDR1 SEHNR, CDR2 FQNEAQ (reference sequence). With 1 base removed from V and 6 bases from J, the gap between germline ends came to 22 bases. The CDR3 spans 18 residues. The chain's CDR3 is CASSLVGGLSTWGNEQFF. CDR3 DNA sequence: TGTGCCAGCAGCTTAGTTGGCGGTCTATCCACGTGGGGCAATGAGCAGTTCTTC.

The V and J genes are TRBV7-8 and TRBJ2-1; the match to TRBD2 covers 9 bases. The length of the CDR3 is 16 residues. The junction had 8 bases not matched to a gene; V was cut back by 1 base and J by 7 bases. In germline, CDR1 is SGHVS, CDR2 FQNEAQ. The CDR3 here is CASSLEWGLARNEQFF. CDR3 nucleotide sequence: TGTGCCAGCAGCTTAGAGTGGGGACTAGCAAGGAATGAGCAGTTCTTC.

The V gene is TRBV6-1, the J gene TRBJ2-3; D is unclear. This CDR3 region has 14 residues. V was cut by 3 bases and J by 0 bases, with 7 bases left in between. The germline gives CDR1 MNHNS, CDR2 SASEGT. For the CDR3, the DNA is TGTGCCAGCAGTGACCAGGACAGCACAGATACGCAGTATTTT. Its protein is CASSDQDSTDTQYF.

V and J are TRBV7-9 and TRBJ1-5; 7 positions agree with TRBD1. The V and J ends lost 5 bases and 7 bases, in that order; junction bases with no gene match: 2. Germline assignment: CDR1 SEHNR and CDR2 FQNEAQ (reference sequence). The CDR3 loop spans 12 amino acids. CDR3 loop: CASSRQGQPQHF. As DNA, the CDR3 is TGTGCCAGCAGCCGACAGGGACAGCCCCAGCATTTT.

The chain has TRBV5-1 and TRBJ2-6; 7 bases map to TRBD2. V shed 2 bases and J 0 bases; nucleotides not matched to a gene: 17. The length of the CDR3 is 21 residues. CDR1 SGHRS and CDR2 YFSETQ come from the germline V gene. Here the CDR3 reads CASSLGPPQAGLSSGANVLTF. In DNA, the CDR3 is TGCGCCAGCAGCTTAGGACCGCCCCAAGCGGGACTGAGCTCTGGGGCCAACGTCCTGACTTTC.

This chain uses TRBV6-5 with TRBJ1-1; 7 nucleotides align to TRBD1. This CDR3 has 13 residues. J gave up 9 bases and V 4 bases, and 8 bases lay outside the gene matches. The germline V gene encodes CDR1 MNHEY and CDR2 SVGAGI. The CDR3 loop reads CASSSQGLTKAFF. The CDR3 nucleotides are TGTGCCAGCAGTTCACAGGGGCTTACCAAAGCTTTCTTT.

In this sample, this clone turned up a few times. The chain couples TRBV10-3 to TRBJ1-1; TRBD1 might be the D (5 bases). The ends were cut back, 5 bases at V and 3 bases at J, with 16 bases in the middle. CDR3 size: 15 residues. CDR1 and CDR2 from the germline V gene are ENHRY and SYGVKD. CDR3 DNA sequence: TGTGCCATCAGTCCACGGGGGGGATGGGACACTGAAGCTTTCTTT. Translation: CAISPRGGWDTEAFF.

The genes are TRBV19 and TRBJ1-5; D is perhaps TRBD1 (5 bases). The CDR3 runs 14 residues. Germline loops: CDR1 LNHDA, CDR2 SQIVND (reference sequence). Trimming left V 7 bases short and J 0 bases short, with 10 bases between. CDR3 in DNA: TGTGCCAGTACCAGGGTCTATAGCAATCAGCCCCAGCATTTT. This encodes CASTRVYSNQPQHF.